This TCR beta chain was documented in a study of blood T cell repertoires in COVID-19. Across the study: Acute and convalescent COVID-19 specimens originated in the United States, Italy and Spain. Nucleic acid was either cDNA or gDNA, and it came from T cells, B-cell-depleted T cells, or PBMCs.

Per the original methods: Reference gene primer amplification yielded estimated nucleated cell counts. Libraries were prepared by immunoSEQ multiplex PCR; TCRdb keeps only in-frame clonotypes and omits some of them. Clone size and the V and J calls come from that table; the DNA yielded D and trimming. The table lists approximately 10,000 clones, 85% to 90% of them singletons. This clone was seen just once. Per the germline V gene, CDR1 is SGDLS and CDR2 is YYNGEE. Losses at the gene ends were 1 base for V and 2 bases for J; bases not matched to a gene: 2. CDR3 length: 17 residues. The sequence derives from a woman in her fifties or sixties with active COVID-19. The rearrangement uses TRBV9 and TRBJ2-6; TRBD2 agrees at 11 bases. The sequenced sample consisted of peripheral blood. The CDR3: CASSVLAGGPGANVLTF. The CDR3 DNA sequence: TGTGCCAGCAGCGTACTAGCGGGGGGTCCTGGGGCCAACGTCCTGACTTTC.